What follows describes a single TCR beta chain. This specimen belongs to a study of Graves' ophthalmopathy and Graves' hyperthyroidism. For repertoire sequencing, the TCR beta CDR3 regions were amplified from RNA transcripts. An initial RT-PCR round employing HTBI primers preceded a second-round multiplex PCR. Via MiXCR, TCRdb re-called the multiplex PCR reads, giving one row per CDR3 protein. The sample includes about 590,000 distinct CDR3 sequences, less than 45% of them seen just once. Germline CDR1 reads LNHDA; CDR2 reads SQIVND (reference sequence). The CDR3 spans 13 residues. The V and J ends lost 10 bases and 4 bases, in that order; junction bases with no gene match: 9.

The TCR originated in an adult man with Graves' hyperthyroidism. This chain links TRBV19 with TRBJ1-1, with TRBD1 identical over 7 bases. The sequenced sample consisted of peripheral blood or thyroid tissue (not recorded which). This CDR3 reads CATTLQGPTEAFF. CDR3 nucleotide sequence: TGTGCCACCACTTTACAGGGGCCCACTGAAGCTTTCTTT.